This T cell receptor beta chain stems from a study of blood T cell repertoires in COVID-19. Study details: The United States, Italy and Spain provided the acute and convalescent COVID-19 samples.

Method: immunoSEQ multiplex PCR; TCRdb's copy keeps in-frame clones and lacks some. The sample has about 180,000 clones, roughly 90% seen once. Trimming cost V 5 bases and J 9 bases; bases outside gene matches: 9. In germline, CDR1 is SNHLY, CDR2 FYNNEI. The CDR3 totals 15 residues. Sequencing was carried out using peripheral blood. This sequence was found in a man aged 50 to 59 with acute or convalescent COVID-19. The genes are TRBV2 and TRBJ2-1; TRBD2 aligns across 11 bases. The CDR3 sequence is CASSISGRASGEQFF. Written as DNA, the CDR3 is TGTGCCAGCAGTATTAGCGGGAGGGCCAGCGGTGAGCAGTTCTTC. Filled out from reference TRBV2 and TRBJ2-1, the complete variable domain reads EPEVTQTPSHQVTQMGQEVILRCVPISNHLYFYWYRQILGQKVEFLVSFYNNEISEKSEIFDDQFSVERPDGSNFTLKIRSTKLEDSAMYFCASSISGRASGEQFFGPGTRLTVL.